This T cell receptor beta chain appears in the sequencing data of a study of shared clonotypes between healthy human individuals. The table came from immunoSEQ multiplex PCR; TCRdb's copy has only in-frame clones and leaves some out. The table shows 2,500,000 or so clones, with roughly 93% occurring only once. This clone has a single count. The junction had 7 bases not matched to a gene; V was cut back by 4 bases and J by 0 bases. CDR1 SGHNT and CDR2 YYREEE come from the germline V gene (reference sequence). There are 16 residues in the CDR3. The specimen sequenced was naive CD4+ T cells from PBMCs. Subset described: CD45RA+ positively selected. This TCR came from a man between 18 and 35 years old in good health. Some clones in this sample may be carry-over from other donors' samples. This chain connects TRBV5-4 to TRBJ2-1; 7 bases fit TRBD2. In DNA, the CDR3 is TGTGCCAGCAGCAAAGATGGGGGGGACTCCTACAATGAGCAGTTCTTC. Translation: CASSKDGGDSYNEQFF.